This TCR beta chain comes out of a study of human T cells and chemical hapten exposure. Study-wide background: Upper inner arm skin measuring around 2 cm by around 2 cm received 2% DPC for sensitization.

From the RACE reads, TCRdb called clonotypes with MiXCR, one entry per CDR3 protein. The table has under 95,000 distinct CDR3 sequences, about 8% seen once. On this clonotype: Its antigen is not identified.

Time point meaning: pre-sensitization, week 0. Treatment here: therapeutic diphenylcyclopropenone sensitization with weekly scalp DPC. Study findings and constraints: Higher patch test scores went with higher counts of PT1 expanded TCRs.

Sequencing used whole blood, obtained in connection with sensitization to the hapten diphenylcyclopropenone (DPC). The TCR sequence derives from a man aged 35-49 years with alopecia areata. Some clones in this sample may be carry-over from other donors' samples.

CDR3 DNA: TGTGCCAGCAGTTACCAAATGGGCACAGATACGCAGTATTTT. Translated: CASSYQMGTDTQYF. The V call is TRBV6-2 or TRBV6-3, the J call TRBJ2-3; D gene uncertain. With 2 bases removed from V and 1 base from J, the gap between germline ends came to 7 bases. The V gene's germline CDR1 is MNHEY and CDR2 SVGEGT. The CDR3 loop spans 14 amino acids.